These 21 T cell receptor beta chains came from one sample sequenced in a study of T cells after yellow fever vaccination. From the 5' RACE reads, TCRdb called clonotypes with MiXCR, one entry per CDR3 protein. This sample yields over 25,000 distinct CDR3 sequences, of which approximately 10% are seen a single time; 9% to 15% belongs to the top ten. The sample here was PBMCs, either bulk or a sorted T-cell subset (CD4+, CD8+, memory, or dextramer-sorted; not recorded which), taken about 2 weeks after the first yellow fever vaccination. The source of these receptors is a man aged 18 to 29 who received the YFV17D yellow fever vaccine.

This clonotype was observed many times. The chain is built from TRBV15 and TRBJ2-3; D is undetermined. This CDR3 region has 12 residues. The germline gives CDR1 LNHNV, CDR2 YYDKDF (reference sequence). V was clipped by 0 bases and J by 5 bases, with 3 bases between them. The CDR3 nucleotides read TGTGCCACCAGCAGAGAGGGAGATACGCAGTATTTT. Protein: CATSREGDTQYF.

This clonotype was seen at least ten times. This sequence joins TRBV5-1 and TRBJ2-7; the D is unclear. The germline V gene has CDR1 SGHRS and CDR2 YFSETQ. V was clipped by 6 bases and J by 1 base, with 14 bases between them. The CDR3 length is 14 residues. CDR3 residues: CASTSPDRSYEQYF. As DNA, the CDR3 is TGCGCCAGCACATCTCCAGACCGGTCCTACGAGCAGTACTTC.

Many counts were recorded for this clonotype. The rearrangement joins TRBV24-1 to TRBJ1-6; D gene unclear. The CDR3 is made up of 14 amino acids. The V end was cut by 5 bases, the J end by 9 bases, with 13 bases between. The germline CDR1 and CDR2 sequences are KGHDR and SFDVKD. CDR3 region: CATSGPDEASPLHF. CDR3 nucleotides: TGTGCCACCAGTGGCCCCGACGAGGCTTCACCCCTCCACTTT.

This clonotype has ten or more counts. The rearrangement uses TRBV27 and TRBJ2-5; D not resolved. This CDR3 is 12 amino acids long. Germline V gene data show CDR1 as MNHEY and CDR2 as SMNVEV (reference sequence). V gave up 6 bases and J gave up 4 bases, with 9 bases separating them. The CDR3 nucleotides are TGTGCCAGCAGAGGGCGCGGAGAGACCCAGTACTTC. Amino acids: CASRGRGETQYF.

In this sample, this clonotype turned up many times. V usage is TRBV3-1 and J usage is TRBJ1-6, with D unclear. V lost 0 bases and J lost 9, with 12 bases in between. CDR1 and CDR2 from the germline V gene are LGHDT and YNNKEL (reference sequence). This CDR3 comprises 15 residues. In DNA, the CDR3 is TGTGCCAGCAGCCAAGACCCGGCGTTGGGTTCACCCCTCCACTTT. Translation: CASSQDPALGSPLHF.

This clonotype showed up many times. This CDR3 reads CASSLTGPDTQYF. In DNA, the CDR3 is TGCGCCAGCAGCTTGACGGGTCCAGATACGCAGTATTTT. The chain has TRBV5-1 and TRBJ2-3; D is uncertain. CDR1 is SGHRS and CDR2 is YFSETQ in the germline V gene. V lost 1 base and J lost 4, with 7 bases in between. This CDR3 region has 13 residues.

This chain connects TRBV30 to TRBJ1-3; no reliable D call. The CDR3 runs to 14 residues. Germline V gene data show CDR1 as GTSNPN and CDR2 as SVGIG (reference sequence). Between the trimmed V and J ends, which lost 2 bases and 2 bases, there was a span of 10 bases. The CDR3, as DNA: TGTGCCTGGAGTAGGGTAGGGACTGGAAACACCATATATTTT. Protein product: CAWSRVGTGNTIYF.

Comments on this clonotype: Possible read error: a much larger clone is one base away. The rearrangement uses TRBV11-2 and TRBJ2-2; D remains ambiguous. The CDR3 extends over 13 amino acids. CDR1 and CDR2 from the germline V gene are SGHAT and FQNNGV. CDR3 DNA sequence: TGTGCCGGCAGCCCACCATATAGTTGGGAGCTGTTTTTT. Translated, it gives CAGSPPYSWELFF.

There are many counts of this clonotype. The chain is built from TRBV25-1 and TRBJ2-7, with no clear D. Germline V CDR1 and CDR2: MGHDK, SYGVNS. The CDR3 consists of 12 residues. The V end lost 3 bases, the J end lost 3 bases, and 6 bases lay between the germline ends. The CDR3 sequence: CASSDSGYEQYV. As DNA, the CDR3 is TGTGCCAGCAGTGATTCAGGCTACGAGCAGTACGTC.

This clonotype appeared many times. The chain has TRBV7-2 and TRBJ2-3; D call uncertain. CDR3 length: 13 residues. V lost 4 bases and J 6 bases, leaving 11 bases between the germline ends. Germline V CDR1 and CDR2: SGHTA, FQGNSA. CDR3 protein: CASSSPFRDTQYF. The CDR3 region has the DNA TGTGCCAGCAGCTCTCCTTTCCGGGATACGCAGTATTTT.

This clonotype was found a few times. This chain joins TRBV27 and TRBJ2-1, with D unresolved. The length of the CDR3 is 15 residues. Germline-derived CDR1 and CDR2 are MNHEY and SMNVEV (reference sequence). The ends were cut back, 8 bases at V and 2 bases at J, with 16 bases in the middle. The DNA for the CDR3 is TGTGCCAGCCTTGTTTGGCCAAATACCTACAATGAGCAGTTCTTC. It translates to CASLVWPNTYNEQFF.

This clonotype was observed at least ten times. CDR3 protein: CASSQSRSSGGANTQYF. As DNA, the CDR3 is TGTGCCAGCAGCCAATCCCGGTCCAGCGGGGGGGCAAATACGCAGTATTTT. This chain connects TRBV4-2 to TRBJ2-3; TRBD2 agrees at 10 bases. The CDR3 loop spans 17 amino acids. The germline CDR1 and CDR2 sequences are LGHNA and YNFKEQ. V trimming: 2 bases; J trimming: 7 bases; junction bases outside the gene matches: 12.

The chain has TRBV9 and TRBJ2-3; D is possibly TRBD2 (6 bases). The V end lost 0 bases, the J end lost 5 bases, and 16 bases lay between the germline ends. The CDR3 length is 16 residues. The germline CDR1 and CDR2 sequences are SGDLS and YYNGEE. The CDR3 reads CASSVVALAAGDTQYF. Here the CDR3 DNA reads TGTGCCAGCAGCGTAGTCGCCCTGGCAGCGGGAGATACGCAGTATTTT.

This clonotype has ten or more counts. This chain connects TRBV5-1 to TRBJ2-5; D is unresolved. The CDR3 is 13 residues long. Trimming took off 4 bases at V and 4 bases at J, with 11 bases between the two ends. Germline assignment: CDR1 SGHRS and CDR2 YFSETQ. CDR3 protein: CASSLVGGETQYF. The CDR3 DNA follows: TGCGCCAGCAGCCTAGTGGGTGGAGAGACCCAGTACTTC.

This clonotype has at least ten counts. The genes are TRBV20-1 and TRBJ2-1; D tentatively reads TRBD1 or TRBD2 (5 bases each). Germline values: CDR1 DFQATT, CDR2 SNEGSKA (reference sequence). The germline V and J ends were trimmed by 5 bases and 4 bases, with 21 bases remaining between them. CDR3 length: 16 amino acids. Here the CDR3 reads CSASRGPDPSYNEQFF. CDR3 sequence (DNA): TGCAGTGCTTCCCGGGGACCGGACCCCTCGTACAATGAGCAGTTCTTC.

This clonotype was seen at least ten times. The CDR3 DNA sequence: TGCGCCAGCAGCTCGTCCGGGATCCCCGATGGGGGCTACACCTTC. Translating it yields CASSSSGIPDGGYTF. The gene calls are TRBV5-1 and TRBJ1-2; D is undetermined. Germline V gene data show CDR1 as SGHRS and CDR2 as YFSETQ. Trimming shortened V by 3 bases and J by 8 bases, and 20 bases separated the two germline ends. The CDR3 sequence is 15 residues long.

This clonotype was detected many times. CDR3 bases: TGTGCCATCAGTCGTGGGGGGGGTAATCAGCCCCAGCATTTT. The encoded protein is CAISRGGGNQPQHF. V and J are TRBV10-3 and TRBJ1-5; possibly TRBD1 for D (5 bases). The CDR3 covers 14 residues. CDR1 is ENHRY, CDR2 SYGVKD, per germline. Trimming cost V 5 bases and J 4 bases, with 12 bases left between them.

This clonotype has at least ten counts. This chain connects TRBV4-3 to TRBJ1-4; the D gene is possibly TRBD1 (5 bases). Germline CDR1 is LGHNA and CDR2 is YSLEER. This CDR3 spans 16 amino acids. The V gene lost 4 bases and the J gene lost 0 bases, with 12 bases spanning the gap. The DNA of the CDR3 is TGCGCCAGCAGCCCAACGGGGGGGGCAACTAATGAAAAACTGTTTTTT. Protein sequence: CASSPTGGATNEKLFF.

This clonotype was counted between two and nine times. The V gene is TRBV6-5, the J gene TRBJ2-5; 7 positions match TRBD1. V dropped 5 bases and J dropped 7; count of bases not matched to a gene: 7. This CDR3 region has 13 residues. Germline assignment: CDR1 MNHEY and CDR2 SVGAGI. The CDR3 here is CASSLQGMGTQYF. The CDR3 DNA reads TGTGCCAGCAGTCTACAGGGGATGGGGACCCAGTACTTC.

This clonotype was found many times. This sequence joins TRBV12-3 or TRBV12-4 and TRBJ1-5; 7 positions agree with TRBD1. Trimming cost V 5 bases and J 6 bases; bases outside gene matches: 10. CDR3 length equals 15 residues. CDR3 residues: CASSPSTGEGQPQHF. The CDR3 DNA reads TGTGCCAGCAGTCCATCAACAGGGGAGGGTCAGCCCCAGCATTTT.

This clonotype came up many times. The V call is TRBV11-2, the J call TRBJ1-6, with a tentative D call TRBD1 (5 bases). The CDR3 length is 16 residues. Germline CDR1 SGHAT, CDR2 FQNNGV. V lost 1 base and J lost 7, with 14 bases in between. CDR3 residues: CASSLAGTRTNSPLHF. CDR3 DNA sequence: TGTGCCAGCAGCTTAGCAGGGACCCGGACCAATTCACCCCTCCACTTT.